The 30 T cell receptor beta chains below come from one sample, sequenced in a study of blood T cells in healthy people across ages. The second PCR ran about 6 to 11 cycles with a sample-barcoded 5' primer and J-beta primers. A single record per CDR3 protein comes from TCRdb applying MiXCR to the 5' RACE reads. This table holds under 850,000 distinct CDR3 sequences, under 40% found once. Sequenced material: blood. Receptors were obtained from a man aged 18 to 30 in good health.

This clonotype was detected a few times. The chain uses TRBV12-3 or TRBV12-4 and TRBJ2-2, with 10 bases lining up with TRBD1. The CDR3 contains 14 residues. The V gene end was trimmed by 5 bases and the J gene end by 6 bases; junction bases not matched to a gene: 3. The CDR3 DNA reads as TGTGCCAGCAGTCCCGGGACAGGGGCCGGGGAGCTGTTTTTT. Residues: CASSPGTGAGELFF.

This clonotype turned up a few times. The CDR3 spells CASSQDRAGERGYTF. As DNA, the CDR3 is TGCGCCAGCAGCCAAGATAGGGCAGGGGAAAGGGGCTACACCTTC. This chain connects TRBV4-1 to TRBJ1-2, with D possibly matching TRBD1 (6 bases). V dropped 0 bases and J dropped 8 bases, with 16 bases sitting between them. The CDR3 is 15 amino acids. Germline CDR1 and CDR2: MGHRA and YSYEKL.

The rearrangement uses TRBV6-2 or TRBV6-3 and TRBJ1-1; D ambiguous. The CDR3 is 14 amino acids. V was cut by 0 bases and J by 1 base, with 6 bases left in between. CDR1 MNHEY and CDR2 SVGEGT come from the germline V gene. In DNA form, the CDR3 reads TGTGCCAGCAGTTACTCGACGGCGAACACTGAAGCTTTCTTT. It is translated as CASSYSTANTEAFF.

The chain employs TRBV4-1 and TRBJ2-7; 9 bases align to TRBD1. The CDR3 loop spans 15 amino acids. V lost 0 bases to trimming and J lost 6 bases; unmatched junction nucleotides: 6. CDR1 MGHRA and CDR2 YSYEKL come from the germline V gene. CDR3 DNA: TGCGCCAGCAGCCAAGATGGAAGGACAGGGGTCGAGCAGTACTTC. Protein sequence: CASSQDGRTGVEQYF.

The CDR3 spells CASSYSMDRDFEAFF. The CDR3 DNA is TGTGCCAGCAGTTACTCGATGGACAGGGACTTTGAAGCTTTCTTT. The chain joins TRBV6-5 to TRBJ1-1; 8 nucleotides line up with TRBD1. Germline-derived CDR1 and CDR2 are MNHEY and SVGAGI. With V trimmed by 0 bases and J by 7 bases, 7 bases remained unmatched. The CDR3 contains 15 residues.

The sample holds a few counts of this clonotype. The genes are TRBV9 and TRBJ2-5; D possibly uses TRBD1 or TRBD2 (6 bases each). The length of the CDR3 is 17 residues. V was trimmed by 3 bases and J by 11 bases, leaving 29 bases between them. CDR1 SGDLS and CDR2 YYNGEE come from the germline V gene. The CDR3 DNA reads TGTGCCAGCAGCGGAGGGGACTCCTTGGACAGCTACAATGAGCAGTACTTC. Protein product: CASSGGDSLDSYNEQYF.

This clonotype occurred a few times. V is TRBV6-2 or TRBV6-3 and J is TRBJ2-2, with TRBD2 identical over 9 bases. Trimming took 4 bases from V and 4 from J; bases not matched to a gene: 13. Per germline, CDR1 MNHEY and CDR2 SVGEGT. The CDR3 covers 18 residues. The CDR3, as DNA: TGTGCCAGCAGTTCTAACCGACGGACTAGCGTGGGCACCGGGGAGCTGTTTTTT. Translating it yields CASSSNRRTSVGTGELFF.

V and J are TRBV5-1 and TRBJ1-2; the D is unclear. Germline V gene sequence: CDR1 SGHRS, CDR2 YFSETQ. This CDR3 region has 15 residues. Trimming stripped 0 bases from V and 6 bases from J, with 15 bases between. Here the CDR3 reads CASSLAGDWRHGYTF. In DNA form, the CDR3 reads TGCGCCAGCAGCTTGGCCGGGGATTGGAGGCATGGCTACACCTTC.

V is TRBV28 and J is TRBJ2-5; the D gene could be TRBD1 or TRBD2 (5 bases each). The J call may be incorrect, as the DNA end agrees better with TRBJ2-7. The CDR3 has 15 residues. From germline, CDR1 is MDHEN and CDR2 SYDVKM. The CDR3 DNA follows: TGTGCCAGCAGTCTCACCGGGACCCCAGGGAACGAGCAGTACTTC. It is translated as CASSLTGTPGNEQYF.

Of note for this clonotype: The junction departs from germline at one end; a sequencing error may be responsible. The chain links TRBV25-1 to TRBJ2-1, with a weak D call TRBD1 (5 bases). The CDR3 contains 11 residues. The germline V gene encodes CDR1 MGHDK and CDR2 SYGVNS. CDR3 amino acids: CVSTQGDEQFF. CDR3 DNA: TGTGTCAGCACCCAAGGGGATGAGCAGTTCTTC.

The CDR3 loop reads CTSSLSDEQYF. The CDR3 DNA is TGTACCAGCAGCTTAAGCGACGAGCAGTACTTC. The chain employs TRBV7-2 and TRBJ2-4; no clear D. Judging by the DNA end, TRBJ2-7 fits better; the J call may be wrong. Germline CDR1 reads SGHTA; CDR2 reads FQGNSA. This CDR3 spans 11 amino acids.

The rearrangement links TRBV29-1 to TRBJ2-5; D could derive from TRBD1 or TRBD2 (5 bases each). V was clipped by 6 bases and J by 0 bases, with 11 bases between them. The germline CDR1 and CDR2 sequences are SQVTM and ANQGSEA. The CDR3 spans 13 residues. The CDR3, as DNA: TGCAGCGTAGGCAGGGAGTACCAAGAGACCCAGTACTTC. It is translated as CSVGREYQETQYF. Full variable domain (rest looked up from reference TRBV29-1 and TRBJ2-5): SAVISQKPSRDICQRGTSLTIQCQVDSQVTMMFWYRQQPGQSLTLIATANQGSEATYESGFVIDKFPISRPNLTFSTLTVSNMSPEDSSIYLCSVGREYQETQYFGPGTRLLVL.

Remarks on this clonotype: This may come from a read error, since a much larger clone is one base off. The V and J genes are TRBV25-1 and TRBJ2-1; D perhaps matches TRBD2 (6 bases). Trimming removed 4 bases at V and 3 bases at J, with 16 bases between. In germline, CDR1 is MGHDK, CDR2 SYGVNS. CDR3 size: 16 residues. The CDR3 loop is CASSVSGQAGYNEQFF. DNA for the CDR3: TGTGCCAGCAGTGTATCCGGTCAAGCGGGCTACAATGAGCAGTTCTTC.

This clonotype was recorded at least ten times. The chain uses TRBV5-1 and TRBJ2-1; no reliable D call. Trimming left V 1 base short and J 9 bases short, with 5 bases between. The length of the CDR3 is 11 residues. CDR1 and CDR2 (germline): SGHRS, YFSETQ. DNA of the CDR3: TGCGCCAGCAGCTTGCGGAGTGAGCAGTTCTTC. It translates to CASSLRSEQFF.

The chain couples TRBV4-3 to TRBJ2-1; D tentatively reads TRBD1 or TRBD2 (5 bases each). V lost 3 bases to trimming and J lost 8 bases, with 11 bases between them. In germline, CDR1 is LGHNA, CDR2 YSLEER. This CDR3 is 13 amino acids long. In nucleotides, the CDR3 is TGCGCCAGCAGCCACCTACAGGAGGATGAGCAGTTCTTC. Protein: CASSHLQEDEQFF.

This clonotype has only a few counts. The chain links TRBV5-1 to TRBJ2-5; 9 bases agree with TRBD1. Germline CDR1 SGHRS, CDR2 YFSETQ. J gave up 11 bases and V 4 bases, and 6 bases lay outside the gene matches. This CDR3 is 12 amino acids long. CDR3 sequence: CASSGQGSEQYF. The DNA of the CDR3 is TGCGCCAGCAGCGGACAGGGGAGTGAGCAGTACTTC.

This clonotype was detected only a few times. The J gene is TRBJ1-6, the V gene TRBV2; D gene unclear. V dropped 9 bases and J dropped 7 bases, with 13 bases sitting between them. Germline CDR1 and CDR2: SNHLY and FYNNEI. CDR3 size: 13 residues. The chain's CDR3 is CASKTSVNSPLHF. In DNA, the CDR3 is TGTGCCAGTAAAACATCGGTCAATTCACCCCTCCACTTT.

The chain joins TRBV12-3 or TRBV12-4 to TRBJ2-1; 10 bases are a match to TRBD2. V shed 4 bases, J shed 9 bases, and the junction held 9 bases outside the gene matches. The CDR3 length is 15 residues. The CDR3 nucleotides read TGTGCCAGCAGTTGTGGGGGGTCTAGCGGGGGTGAGCAGTTCTTC. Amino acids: CASSCGGSSGGEQFF.

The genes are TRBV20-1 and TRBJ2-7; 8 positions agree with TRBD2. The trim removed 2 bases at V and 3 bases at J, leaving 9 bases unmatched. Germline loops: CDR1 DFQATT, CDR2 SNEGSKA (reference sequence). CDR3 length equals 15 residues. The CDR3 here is CSARSVAGNDYEQYF. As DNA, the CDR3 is TGCAGTGCTAGATCGGTAGCGGGGAACGACTACGAGCAGTACTTC.

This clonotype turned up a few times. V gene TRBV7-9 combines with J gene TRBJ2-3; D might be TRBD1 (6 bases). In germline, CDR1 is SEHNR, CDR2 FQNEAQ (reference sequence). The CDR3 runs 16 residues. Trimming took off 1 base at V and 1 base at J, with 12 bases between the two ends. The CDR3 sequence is CASSLEVQGGTDTQYF. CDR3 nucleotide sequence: TGTGCCAGCAGCTTAGAGGTACAGGGCGGCACAGATACGCAGTATTTT.

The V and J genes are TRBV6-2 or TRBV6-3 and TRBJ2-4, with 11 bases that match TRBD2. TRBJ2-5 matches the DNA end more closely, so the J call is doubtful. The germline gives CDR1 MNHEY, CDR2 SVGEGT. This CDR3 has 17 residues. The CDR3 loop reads CASSSGQTSGDQETQYF. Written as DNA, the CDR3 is TGTGCCAGCAGTTCCGGCCAGACTAGCGGGGACCAAGAGACCCAGTACTTC.

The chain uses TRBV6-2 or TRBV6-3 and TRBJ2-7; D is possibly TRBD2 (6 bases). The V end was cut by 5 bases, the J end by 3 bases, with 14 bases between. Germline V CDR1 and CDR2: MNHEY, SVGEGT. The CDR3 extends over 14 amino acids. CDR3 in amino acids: CASSPGGLLYEQYF. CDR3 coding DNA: TGTGCCAGCAGTCCCGGTGGACTACTCTACGAGCAGTACTTC.

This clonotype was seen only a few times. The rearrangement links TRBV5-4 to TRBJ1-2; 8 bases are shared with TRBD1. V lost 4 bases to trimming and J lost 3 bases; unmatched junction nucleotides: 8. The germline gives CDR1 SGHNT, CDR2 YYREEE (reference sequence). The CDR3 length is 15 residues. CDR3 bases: TGTGCCAGCAGCCTCGGACAGGGCCGTGACTATGGCTACACCTTC. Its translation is CASSLGQGRDYGYTF.

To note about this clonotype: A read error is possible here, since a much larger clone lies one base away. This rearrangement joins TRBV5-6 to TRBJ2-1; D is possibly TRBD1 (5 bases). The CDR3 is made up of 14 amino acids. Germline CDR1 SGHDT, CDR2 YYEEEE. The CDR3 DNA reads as TGTGCCAGCAGCTCCGACAGAGTATACAATGAGCGGTTCTTC. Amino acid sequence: CASSSDRVYNERFF.

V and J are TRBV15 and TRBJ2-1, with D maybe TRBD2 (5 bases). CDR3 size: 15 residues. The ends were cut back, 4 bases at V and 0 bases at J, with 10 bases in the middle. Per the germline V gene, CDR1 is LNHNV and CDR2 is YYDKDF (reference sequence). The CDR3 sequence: CATSIGKSSYNEQFF. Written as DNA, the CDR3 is TGTGCCACCAGCATCGGGAAAAGCTCCTACAATGAGCAGTTCTTC.

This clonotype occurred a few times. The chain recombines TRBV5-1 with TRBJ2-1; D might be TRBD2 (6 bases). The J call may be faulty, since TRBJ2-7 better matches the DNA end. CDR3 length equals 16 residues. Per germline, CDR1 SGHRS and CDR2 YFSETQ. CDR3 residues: CASSRGDWTSYNEQYF. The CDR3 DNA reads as TGCGCCAGCAGCCGAGGGGACTGGACAAGCTACAATGAGCAGTACTTC.

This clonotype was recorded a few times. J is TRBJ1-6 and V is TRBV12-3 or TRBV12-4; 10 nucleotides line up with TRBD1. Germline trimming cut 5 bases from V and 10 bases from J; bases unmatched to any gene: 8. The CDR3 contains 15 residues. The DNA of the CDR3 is TGTGCCAGCAGTCCACGGACAGGGGGGACCTCACCCCTCCACTTT. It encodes CASSPRTGGTSPLHF.

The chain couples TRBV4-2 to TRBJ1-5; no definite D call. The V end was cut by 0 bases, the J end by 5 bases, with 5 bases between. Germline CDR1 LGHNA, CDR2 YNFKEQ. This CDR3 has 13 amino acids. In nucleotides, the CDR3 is TGTGCCAGCAGCCAAGAGGCATATCAGCCCCAGCATTTT. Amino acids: CASSQEAYQPQHF.

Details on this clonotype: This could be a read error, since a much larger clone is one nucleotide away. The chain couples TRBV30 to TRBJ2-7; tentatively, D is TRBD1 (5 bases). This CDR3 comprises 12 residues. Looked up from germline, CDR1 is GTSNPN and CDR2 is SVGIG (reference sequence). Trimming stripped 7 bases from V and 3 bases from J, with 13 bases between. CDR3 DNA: TGTGCCTCGAAGCAGGGCCTCTACGAGCAGTACTTC. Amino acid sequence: CASKQGLYEQYF. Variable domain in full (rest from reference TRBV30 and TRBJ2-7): SQTIHQWPATLVQPVGSPLSLECTVEGTSNPNLYWYRQAAGRGLQLLFYSVGIGQISSEVPQNLSASRPQDRQFILSSKKLLLSDSGFYLCASKQGLYEQYFGPGTRLTVT.

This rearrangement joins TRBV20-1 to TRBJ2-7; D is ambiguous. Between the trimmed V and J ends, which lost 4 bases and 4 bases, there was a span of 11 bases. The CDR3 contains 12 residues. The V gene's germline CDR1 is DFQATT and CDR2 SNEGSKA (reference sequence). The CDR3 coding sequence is TGCAGTGCTACGAAGACCCGATACGAGCAGTACTTC. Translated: CSATKTRYEQYF.